This paragraph reports one T cell receptor beta chain. Its antigen target is currently unknown. It has no much larger one-base neighbor in the sample; base qualities were not kept. Peripheral blood CD8+ and CD4+ T cells from healthy donors, Susac syndrome patients and multiple sclerosis patients were profiled using high-throughput TCR beta sequencing. The multiple sclerosis controls were treatment-naive patients whose relapsing-remitting disease, either stable or active, fulfilled the revised McDonald criteria. Bulk CD8+ and CD4+ T cells were purified by magnetic negative isolation, whereas CD8+ TEMRA cells were enriched by FACS. Blood was collected in EDTA tubes and processed within 24 hours, with PBMCs isolated through density gradient centrifugation. PBMCs destined for TCR sequencing were cryopreserved in liquid nitrogen and later thawed in a 37 °C water bath. The sorted or isolated CD4+, CD8+ and CD8+ TEMRA cells reached a purity of at least 90%.

Relative to germline, V is 4 bases shorter and J is 0 bases shorter, with 10 bases between their ends. The germline V gene encodes CDR1 LGHDT and CDR2 YNNKEL (reference sequence). From the cysteine through the phenylalanine, the CDR3 covers 15 amino acids. Of all the DNA, just the CDR3 is kept, 45 bases in frame from base 1. RNA was extracted using the RNeasy kit, and about 0.45 to 1 ug of the RNA was reverse transcribed with random hexamers. The immunoSEQ multiplex PCR assay, covering 54 Vbeta and 13 Jbeta segments, was used to amplify TCR beta CDR3 regions. Bias from PCR amplification was corrected by using a synthetic template baseline for primer optimization and for computational correction. The authors' analysis ran thus. Reads were assigned to V, D and J genes according to IMGT and analyzed in immunoSEQ Analyzer, with only productive sequences retained. Clonality was calculated as one minus the Shannon entropy normalized by log2 of the number of productive unique sequences. For each patient and control, public and private clones were evaluated within the 100 most prevalent clones. Susac-specific clones were defined as absent from healthy and MS cohorts, around 1,000 published viral clones and other ImmuneACCESS disease sequences. The public reads were run again by TCRdb, first through fastp at Q25 and then through MiXCR, and only productive beta chains were kept. When rows share a CDR3 protein, they turn into one entry using the most common DNA and genes. These V and J calls are TCRdb output, not the study's own analysis. This sample is represented by under 350,000 distinct CDR3 sequences; about 90% of them were singletons. Together, the top ten hold more than 0.06% of the sample.

The data are from a study of CD8 T cells in Susac syndrome (dated by TCRdb to about 2019). For context, the study as a whole: Repertoire sequencing was used to test whether CD8+ T cell activation and differentiation in Susac syndrome was antigen driven. Broad study findings and their caveats: The number of individuals in the TCR sequencing and HLA analysis was acknowledged as relatively small.

What was sequenced was CD4+ T cells from PBMCs. This receptor chain uses TRBV3-1 and TRBJ2-1; TRBD2 is perhaps the D gene, given 6 matching bases. The receptor comes from a human donor with multiple sclerosis. The CDR3 has the sequence CASSLADSSYNEQFF. The DNA sequence is given as TGTGCCAGCAGCCTAGCGGATAGCTCCTACAATGAGCAGTTCTTC.